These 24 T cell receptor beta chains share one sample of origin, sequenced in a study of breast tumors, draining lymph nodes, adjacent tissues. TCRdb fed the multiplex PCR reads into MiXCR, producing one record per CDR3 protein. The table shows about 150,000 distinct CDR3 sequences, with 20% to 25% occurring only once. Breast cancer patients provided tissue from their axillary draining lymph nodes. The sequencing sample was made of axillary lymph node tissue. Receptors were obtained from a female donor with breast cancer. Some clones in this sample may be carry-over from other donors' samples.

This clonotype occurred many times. The DNA for the CDR3 is TGTGCCAGTAGTATAGCTTTCCTGGGGAACTATGGCTACACCTTC. Its translation: CASSIAFLGNYGYTF. The V and J genes are TRBV19 and TRBJ1-2, with no clear D. The CDR3 has 15 amino acids. In germline, CDR1 is LNHDA, CDR2 SQIVND (reference sequence). The V end was cut by 1 base, the J end by 2 bases, with 11 bases between. Drawing the rest from reference TRBV19 and TRBJ1-2, the complete variable domain is DGGITQSPKYLFRKEGQNVTLSCEQNLNHDAMYWYRQDPGQGLRLIYYSQIVNDFQKGDIAEGYSVSREKKESFPLTVTSAQKNPTAFYLCASSIAFLGNYGYTFGSGTRLTVV.

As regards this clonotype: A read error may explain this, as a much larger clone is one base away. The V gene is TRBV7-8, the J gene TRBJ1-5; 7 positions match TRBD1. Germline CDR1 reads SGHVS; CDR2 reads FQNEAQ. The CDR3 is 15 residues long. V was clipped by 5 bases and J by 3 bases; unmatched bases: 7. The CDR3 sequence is CASSEGQDNNQPQHF. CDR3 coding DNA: TGTGCCAGCAGCGAAGGACAGGATAACAATCAGCCCCAGCATTTT.

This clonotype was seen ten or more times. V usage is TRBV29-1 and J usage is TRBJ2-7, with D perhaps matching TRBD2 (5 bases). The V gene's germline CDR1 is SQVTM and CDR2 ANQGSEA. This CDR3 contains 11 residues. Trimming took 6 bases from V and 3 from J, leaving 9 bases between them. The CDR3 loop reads CSVLGGYEQYF. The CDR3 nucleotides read TGCAGCGTCCTCGGAGGCTACGAGCAGTACTTC.

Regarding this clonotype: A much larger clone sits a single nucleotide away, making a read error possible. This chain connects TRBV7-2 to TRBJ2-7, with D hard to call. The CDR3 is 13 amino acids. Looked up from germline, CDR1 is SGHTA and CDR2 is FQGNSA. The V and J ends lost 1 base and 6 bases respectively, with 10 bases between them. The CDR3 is CASSLVRTCEQYF. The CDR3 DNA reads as TGTGCCAGCAGCTTAGTCCGTACCTGCGAGCAGTACTTC.

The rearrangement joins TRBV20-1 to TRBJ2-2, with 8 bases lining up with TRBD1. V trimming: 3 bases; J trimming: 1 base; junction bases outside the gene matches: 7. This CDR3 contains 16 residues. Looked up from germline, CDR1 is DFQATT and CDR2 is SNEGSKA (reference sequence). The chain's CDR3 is CSARDRVGWNTGELFF. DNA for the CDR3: TGCAGTGCTAGGGACAGGGTCGGCTGGAACACCGGGGAGCTGTTTTTT.

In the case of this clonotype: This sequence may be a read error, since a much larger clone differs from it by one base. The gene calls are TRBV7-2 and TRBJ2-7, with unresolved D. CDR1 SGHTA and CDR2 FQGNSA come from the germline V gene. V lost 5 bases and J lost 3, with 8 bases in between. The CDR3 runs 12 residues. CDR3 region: CASSPLNYEQYF. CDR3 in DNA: TGTGCCAGCAGCCCTCTCAACTACGAGCAGTACTTC.

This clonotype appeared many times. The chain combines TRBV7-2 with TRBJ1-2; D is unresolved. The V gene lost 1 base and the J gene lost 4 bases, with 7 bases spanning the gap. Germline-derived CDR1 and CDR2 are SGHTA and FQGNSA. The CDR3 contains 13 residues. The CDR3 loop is CASSLGHTYGYTF. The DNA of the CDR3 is TGTGCCAGCAGCTTAGGGCACACCTATGGCTACACCTTC.

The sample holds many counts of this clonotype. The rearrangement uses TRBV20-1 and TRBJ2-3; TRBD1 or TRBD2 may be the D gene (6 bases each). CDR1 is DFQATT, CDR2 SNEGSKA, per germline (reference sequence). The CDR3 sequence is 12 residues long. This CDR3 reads CSGGPSTDTQYF. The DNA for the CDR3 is TGCTCCGGGGGCCCCAGCACAGATACGCAGTATTTT.

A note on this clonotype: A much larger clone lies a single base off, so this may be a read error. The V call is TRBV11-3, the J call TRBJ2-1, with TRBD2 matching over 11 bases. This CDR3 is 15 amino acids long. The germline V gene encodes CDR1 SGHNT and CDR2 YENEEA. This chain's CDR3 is CASSRSGRAVNEQSF. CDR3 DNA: TGTGCCAGCAGCCGTAGCGGGAGGGCCGTCAATGAGCAGTCCTTC.

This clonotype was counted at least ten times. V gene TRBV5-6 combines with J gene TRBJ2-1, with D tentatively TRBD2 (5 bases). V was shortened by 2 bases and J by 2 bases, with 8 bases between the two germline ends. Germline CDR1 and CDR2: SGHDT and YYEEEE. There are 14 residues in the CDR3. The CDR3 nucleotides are TGTGCCAGCAGCTTAATAGCGCCCTACAATGAGCAGTTCTTC. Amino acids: CASSLIAPYNEQFF.

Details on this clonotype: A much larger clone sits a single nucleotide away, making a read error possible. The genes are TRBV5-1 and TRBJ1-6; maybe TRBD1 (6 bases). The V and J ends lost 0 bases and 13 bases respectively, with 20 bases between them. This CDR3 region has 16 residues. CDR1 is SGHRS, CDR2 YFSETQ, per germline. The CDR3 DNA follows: TGCGCCAGCAGCTTGGATCCAAGTACAGGGTCGACCCCCCTCCACTTT. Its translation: CASSLDPSTGSTPLHF. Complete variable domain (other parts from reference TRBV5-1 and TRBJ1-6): KAGVTQTPRYLIKTRGQQVTLSCSPISGHRSVSWYQQTPGQGLQFLFEYFSETQRNKGNFPGRFSGRQFSNSRSEMNVSTLELGDSALYLCASSLDPSTGSTPLHFGNGTRLTVT.

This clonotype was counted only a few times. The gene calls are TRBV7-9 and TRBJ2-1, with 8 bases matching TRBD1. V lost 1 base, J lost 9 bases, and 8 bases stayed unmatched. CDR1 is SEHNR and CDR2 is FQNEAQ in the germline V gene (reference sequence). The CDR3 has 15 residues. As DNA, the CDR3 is TGTGCCAGCAGCTTAGATATCCTGACAGGGGCTGAGCAGTTCTTC. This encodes CASSLDILTGAEQFF.

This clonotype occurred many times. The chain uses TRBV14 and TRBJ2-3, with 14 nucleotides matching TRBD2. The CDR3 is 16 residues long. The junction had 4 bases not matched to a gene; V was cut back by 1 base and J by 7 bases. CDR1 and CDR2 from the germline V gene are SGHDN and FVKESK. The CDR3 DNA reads TGTGCCAGCAGCCAAGTTGGGACTAGCGGGAGAAATACGCAGTATTTT. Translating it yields CASSQVGTSGRNTQYF.

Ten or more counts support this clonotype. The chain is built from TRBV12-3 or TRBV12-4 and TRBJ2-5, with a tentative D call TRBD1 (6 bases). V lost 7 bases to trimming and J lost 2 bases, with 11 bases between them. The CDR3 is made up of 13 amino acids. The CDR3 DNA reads TGTGCCAGCACCATCGGACAGCAAGAGACCCAGTACTTC. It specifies CASTIGQQETQYF.

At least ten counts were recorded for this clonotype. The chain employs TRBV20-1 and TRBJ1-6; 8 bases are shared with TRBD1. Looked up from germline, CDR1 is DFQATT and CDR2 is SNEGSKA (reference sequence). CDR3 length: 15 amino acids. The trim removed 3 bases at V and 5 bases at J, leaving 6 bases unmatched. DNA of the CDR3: TGCAGTGCTAGGAGACAGGGGTCCAATAATTCACCCCTCCACTTT. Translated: CSARRQGSNNSPLHF.

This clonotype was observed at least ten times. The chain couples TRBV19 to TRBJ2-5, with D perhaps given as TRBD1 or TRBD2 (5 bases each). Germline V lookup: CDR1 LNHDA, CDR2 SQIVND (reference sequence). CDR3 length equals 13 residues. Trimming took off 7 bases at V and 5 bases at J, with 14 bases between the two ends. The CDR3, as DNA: TGTGCCAGTATGGATATGGGGGAGGAGACCCAGTACTTC. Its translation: CASMDMGEETQYF.

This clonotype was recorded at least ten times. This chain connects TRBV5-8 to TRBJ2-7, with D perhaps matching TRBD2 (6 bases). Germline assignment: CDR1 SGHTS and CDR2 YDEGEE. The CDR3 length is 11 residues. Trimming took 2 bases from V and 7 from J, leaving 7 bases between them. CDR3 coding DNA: TGTGCCAGCAGCTTCCGGGGGGAGCAGTACTTC. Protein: CASSFRGEQYF.

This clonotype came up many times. The CDR3 region has the DNA TGTGCCTGGAGTGGCTGGGGTACATACAATGAGCAGTTCTTC. It translates to CAWSGWGTYNEQFF. This rearrangement joins TRBV30 to TRBJ2-1; D not certain. Germline assignment: CDR1 GTSNPN and CDR2 SVGIG (reference sequence). V lost 1 base, J lost 4 bases, and 11 bases lay in between. The CDR3 extends over 14 amino acids.

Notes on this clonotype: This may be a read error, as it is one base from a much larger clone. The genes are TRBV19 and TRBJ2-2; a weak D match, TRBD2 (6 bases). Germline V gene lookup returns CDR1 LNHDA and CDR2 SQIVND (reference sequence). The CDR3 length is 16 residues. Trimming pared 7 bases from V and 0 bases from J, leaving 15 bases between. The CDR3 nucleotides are TGTGCCAGTAAAACTAGCTGGAACGCGAACACCGGGGAGCTGTTTTTT. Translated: CASKTSWNANTGELFF.

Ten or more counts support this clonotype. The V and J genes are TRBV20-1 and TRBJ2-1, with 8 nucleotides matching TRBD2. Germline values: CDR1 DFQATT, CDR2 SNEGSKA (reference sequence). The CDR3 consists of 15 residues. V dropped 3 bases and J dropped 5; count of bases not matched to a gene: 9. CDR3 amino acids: CSASRPGLVDNEQFF. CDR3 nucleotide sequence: TGCAGTGCTAGCCGACCGGGACTAGTCGACAATGAGCAGTTCTTC.

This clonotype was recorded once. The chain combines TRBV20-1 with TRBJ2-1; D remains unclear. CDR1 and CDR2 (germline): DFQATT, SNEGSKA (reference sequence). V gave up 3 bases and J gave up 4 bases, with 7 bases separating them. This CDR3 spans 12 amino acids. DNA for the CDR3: TGCAGTGCTAGTTTACCGTACAATGAGCAGTTCTTC. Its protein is CSASLPYNEQFF.

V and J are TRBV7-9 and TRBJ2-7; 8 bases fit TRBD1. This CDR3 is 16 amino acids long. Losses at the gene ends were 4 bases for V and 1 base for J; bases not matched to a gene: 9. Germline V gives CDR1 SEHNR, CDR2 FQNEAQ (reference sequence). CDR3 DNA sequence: TGTGCCAGCAGCTCGACCGGCAGGGGGCGATCCTACGAGCAGTACTTC. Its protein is CASSSTGRGRSYEQYF.

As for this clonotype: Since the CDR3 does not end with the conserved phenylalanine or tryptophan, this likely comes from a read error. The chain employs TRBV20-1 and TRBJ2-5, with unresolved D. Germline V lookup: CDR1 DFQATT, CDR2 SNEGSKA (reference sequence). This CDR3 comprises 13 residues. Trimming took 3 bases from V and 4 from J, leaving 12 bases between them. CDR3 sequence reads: CSASLLLPETQYL. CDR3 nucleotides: TGCAGTGCTAGTCTCCTCCTCCCAGAGACCCAGTACCTC.

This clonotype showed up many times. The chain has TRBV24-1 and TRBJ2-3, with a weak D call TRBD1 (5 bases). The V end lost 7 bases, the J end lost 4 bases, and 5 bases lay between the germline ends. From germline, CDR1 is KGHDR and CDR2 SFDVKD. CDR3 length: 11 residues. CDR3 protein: CATRGADTQYF. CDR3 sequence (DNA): TGTGCCACCAGAGGGGCAGATACGCAGTATTTT.